These T cell receptor beta chains were read from a single sample in a study of T-cell reconstitution after alpha-beta-depleted transplantation in children. TCRdb called the PCR reads again in MiXCR, with one record for every CDR3 protein. The sample holds a few hundred thousand distinct CDR3 sequences; approximately 10% are singletons and the top ten take roughly 6%. The input for sequencing was PBMCs from the stem cell graft donor, taken from the stem cell graft. Source of these receptors: a human donor who donated a stem cell graft to a child with acute myeloid leukemia. CDR3s leave out the opening cysteine and the closing phenylalanine or tryptophan.

>TRBV5-1|TRBJ1-3
ASSLYYPGNTIY
>TRBV20-1|TRBJ1-5
SAGPSTTGWDQPQH
>TRBV10-3|TRBJ1-6
AISEQGGSPLH
>TRBV20-1|TRBJ2-5
SAIIGGSRETQY
>TRBV20-1|TRBJ1-1
SARVGLNTEAF
>TRBV7-8|TRBJ1-1
ASSFSGGNMNTEAF
>TRBV24-1|TRBJ2-1
ATSDYGTSLSNEQF
>TRBV20-1|TRBJ2-1
SANGLAGGITMRQF
>TRBV5-1|TRBJ1-6
ASSPSDRGGNSPLH
>TRBV18|TRBJ2-3
ASSERGDTQY
>TRBV28|TRBJ1-2
AIVRRGTNGYT
>TRBV20-1|TRBJ1-5
SAKRELLGSPQH
>TRBV12-3/TRBV12-4|TRBJ2-3
ASSFLRRDTQY
>TRBV7-2|TRBJ2-3
ASSHRPAGGEADTQY
>TRBV7-2|TRBJ2-3
ASSLSASGGQY
>TRBV9|TRBJ2-5
ASSAVQGVGETQY
>TRBV30|TRBJ1-2
AWMRALYGYT
>TRBV18|TRBJ2-7
ASSPGGFYEQY
>TRBV5-1|TRBJ1-6
ASSLAGRDRSPLH
>TRBV7-2|TRBJ1-2
ASSSTGRDYGYT
>TRBV29-1|TRBJ2-2
SATEVTGELF
>TRBV29-1|TRBJ2-3
SVVGTRGTDTQY
>TRBV18|TRBJ2-1
ASSPLGRLADYNEQF
>TRBV29-1|TRBJ1-4
SVGGGGKLF
>TRBV27|TRBJ2-1
ASRQPGQGNNEQF
>TRBV12-3/TRBV12-4|TRBJ2-3
ASRAPGGTQY
>TRBV10-3|TRBJ2-4
AIAGGENIQY
>TRBV20-1|TRBJ2-1
SAPNSGGGNEQF
>TRBV4-3|TRBJ2-1
ASSQDPATSGSNEQF
>TRBV3-1|TRBJ2-1
ASSQDWSGQGASYNEQF
>TRBV25-1|TRBJ1-1
ASSVLGGRGGTTEAF
>TRBV20-1|TRBJ1-1
SANWQGVCAF